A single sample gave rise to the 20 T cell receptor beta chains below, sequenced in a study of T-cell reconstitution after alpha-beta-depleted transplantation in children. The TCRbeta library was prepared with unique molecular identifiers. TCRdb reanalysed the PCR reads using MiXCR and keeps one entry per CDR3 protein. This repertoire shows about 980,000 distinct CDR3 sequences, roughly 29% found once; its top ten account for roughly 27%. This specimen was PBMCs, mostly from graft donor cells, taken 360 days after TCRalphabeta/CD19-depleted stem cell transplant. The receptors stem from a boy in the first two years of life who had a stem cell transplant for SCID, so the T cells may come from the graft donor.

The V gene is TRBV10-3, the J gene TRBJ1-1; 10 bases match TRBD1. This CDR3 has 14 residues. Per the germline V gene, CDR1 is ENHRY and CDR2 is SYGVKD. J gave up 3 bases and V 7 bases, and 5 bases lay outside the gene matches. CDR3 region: CAITGDRGDTEAFF. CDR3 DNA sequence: TGTGCCATCACTGGGGACAGGGGCGACACTGAAGCTTTCTTT.

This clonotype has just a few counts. The CDR3 here is CASSLGGLPYTDTQYF. As DNA, the CDR3 is TGTGCCAGCAGTTTAGGTGGGCTCCCCTACACAGATACGCAGTATTTT. V and J are TRBV12-3 or TRBV12-4 and TRBJ2-3, with D uncertain. V lost 1 base and J lost 2, with 13 bases in between. This CDR3 spans 16 amino acids.

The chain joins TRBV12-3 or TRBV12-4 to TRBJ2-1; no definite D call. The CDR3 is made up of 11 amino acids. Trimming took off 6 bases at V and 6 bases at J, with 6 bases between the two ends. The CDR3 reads CASRRPNEQFF. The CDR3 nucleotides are TGTGCCAGCAGACGTCCCAATGAGCAGTTCTTC.

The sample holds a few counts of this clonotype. The CDR3 nucleotides read TGTGCCAGCAGCATACCACCGGGCCCCCCACCAGATGAGCAGTTCTTC. This encodes CASSIPPGPPPDEQFF. The genes are TRBV7-9 and TRBJ2-1; no firm D call. The germline gives CDR1 SEHNR, CDR2 FQNEAQ (reference sequence). V was cut by 5 bases and J by 8 bases, with 22 bases left in between. The CDR3 sequence is 16 residues long.

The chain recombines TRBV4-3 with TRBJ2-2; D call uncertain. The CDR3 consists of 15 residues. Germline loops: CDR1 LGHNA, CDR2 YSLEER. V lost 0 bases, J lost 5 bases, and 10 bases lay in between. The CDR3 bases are TGCGCCAGCAGCCAAGATCTTGGGGTTACCGGGGAGCTGTTTTTT. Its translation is CASSQDLGVTGELFF.

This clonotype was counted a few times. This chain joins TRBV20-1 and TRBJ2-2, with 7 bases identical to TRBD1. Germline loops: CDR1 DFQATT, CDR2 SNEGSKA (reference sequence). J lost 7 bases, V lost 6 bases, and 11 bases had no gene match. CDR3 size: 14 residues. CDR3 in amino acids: CSAGKTGTIGELFF. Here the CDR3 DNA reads TGCAGTGCCGGAAAGACAGGGACCATCGGGGAGCTGTTTTTT.

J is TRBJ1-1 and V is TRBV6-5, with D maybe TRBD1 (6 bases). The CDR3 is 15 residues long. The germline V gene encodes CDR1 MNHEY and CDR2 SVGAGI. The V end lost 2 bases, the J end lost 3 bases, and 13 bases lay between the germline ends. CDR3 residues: CASSYAGSGDTEAFF. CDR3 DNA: TGTGCCAGCAGTTACGCAGGGTCAGGGGACACTGAAGCTTTCTTT.

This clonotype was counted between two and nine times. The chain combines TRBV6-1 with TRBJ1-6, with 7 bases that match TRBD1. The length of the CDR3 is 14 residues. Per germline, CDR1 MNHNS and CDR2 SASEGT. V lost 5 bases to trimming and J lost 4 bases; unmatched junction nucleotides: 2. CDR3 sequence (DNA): TGTGCCAGCAGTACAGGGGCTTATAATTCACCCCTCCACTTT. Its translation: CASSTGAYNSPLHF.

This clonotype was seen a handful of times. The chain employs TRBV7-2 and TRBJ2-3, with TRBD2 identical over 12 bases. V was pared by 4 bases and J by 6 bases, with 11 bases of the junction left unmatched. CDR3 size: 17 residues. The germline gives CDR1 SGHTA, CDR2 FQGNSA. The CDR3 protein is CASSSSLGLAGGDTQYF. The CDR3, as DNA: TGTGCCAGCAGCTCAAGTCTGGGGCTAGCGGGGGGGGATACGCAGTATTTT.

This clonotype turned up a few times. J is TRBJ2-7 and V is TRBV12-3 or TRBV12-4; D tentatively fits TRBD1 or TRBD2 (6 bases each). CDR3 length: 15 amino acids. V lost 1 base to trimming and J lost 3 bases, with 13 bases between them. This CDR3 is CASSLGGAAGYEQYF. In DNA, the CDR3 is TGTGCCAGCAGTTTAGGGGGGGCAGCCGGCTACGAGCAGTACTTC.

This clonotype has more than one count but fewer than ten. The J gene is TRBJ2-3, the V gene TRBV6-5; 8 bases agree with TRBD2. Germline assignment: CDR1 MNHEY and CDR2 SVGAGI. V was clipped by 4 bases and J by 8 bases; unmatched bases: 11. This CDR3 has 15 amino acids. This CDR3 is CASSSAAGVRGTQYF. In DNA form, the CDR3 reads TGTGCCAGCAGTTCTGCAGCGGGGGTTCGGGGTACGCAGTATTTT.

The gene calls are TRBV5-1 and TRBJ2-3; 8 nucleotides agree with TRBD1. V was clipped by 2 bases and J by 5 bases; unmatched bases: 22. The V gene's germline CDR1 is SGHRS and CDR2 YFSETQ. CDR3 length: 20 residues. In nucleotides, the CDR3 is TGCGCCAGCAGCTTCGGGACAGGCATACCCATCCCTTCCCCTTTAGATACGCAGTATTTT. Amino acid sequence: CASSFGTGIPIPSPLDTQYF.

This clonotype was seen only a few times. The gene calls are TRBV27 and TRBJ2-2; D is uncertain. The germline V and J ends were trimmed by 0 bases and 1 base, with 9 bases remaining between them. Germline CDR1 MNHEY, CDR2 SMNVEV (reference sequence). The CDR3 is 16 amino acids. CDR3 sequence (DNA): TGTGCCAGCAGTTTATCCCCTTGGTTGAACACCGGGGAGCTGTTTTTT. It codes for CASSLSPWLNTGELFF.

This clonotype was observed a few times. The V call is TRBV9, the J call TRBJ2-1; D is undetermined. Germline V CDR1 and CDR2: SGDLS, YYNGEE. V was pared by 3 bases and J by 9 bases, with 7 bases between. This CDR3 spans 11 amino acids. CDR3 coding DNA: TGTGCCAGCAGCGCGGAAGGTGAGCAGTTCTTC. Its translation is CASSAEGEQFF.

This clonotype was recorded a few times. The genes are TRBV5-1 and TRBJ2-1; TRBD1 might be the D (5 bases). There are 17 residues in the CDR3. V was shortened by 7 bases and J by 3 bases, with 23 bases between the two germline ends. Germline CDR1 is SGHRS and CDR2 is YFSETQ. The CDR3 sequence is CASGMGQAPLFYNEQFF. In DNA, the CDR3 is TGCGCCAGCGGCATGGGGCAGGCCCCTTTGTTCTACAATGAGCAGTTCTTC.

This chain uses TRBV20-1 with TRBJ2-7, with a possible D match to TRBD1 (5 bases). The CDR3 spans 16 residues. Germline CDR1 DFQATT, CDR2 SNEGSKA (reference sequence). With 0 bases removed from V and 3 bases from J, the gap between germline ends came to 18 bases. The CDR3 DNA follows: TGCAGTGCTAGAGATCACGTCGAAGGGGCGAACTACGAGCAGTACTTC. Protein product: CSARDHVEGANYEQYF.

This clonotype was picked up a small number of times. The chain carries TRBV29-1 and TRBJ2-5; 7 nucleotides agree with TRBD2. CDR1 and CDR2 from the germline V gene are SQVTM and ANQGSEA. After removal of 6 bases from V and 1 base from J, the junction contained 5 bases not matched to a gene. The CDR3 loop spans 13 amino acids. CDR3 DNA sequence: TGCAGCGTCTACAGCGGGGCCCAAGAGACCCAGTACTTC. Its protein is CSVYSGAQETQYF.

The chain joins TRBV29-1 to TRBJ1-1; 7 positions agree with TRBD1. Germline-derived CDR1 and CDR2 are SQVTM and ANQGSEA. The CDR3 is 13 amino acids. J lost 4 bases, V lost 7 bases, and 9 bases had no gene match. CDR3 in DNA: TGCAGCGCCGAAAGGGGGCTAGGCACTGAAGCTTTCTTT. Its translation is CSAERGLGTEAFF.

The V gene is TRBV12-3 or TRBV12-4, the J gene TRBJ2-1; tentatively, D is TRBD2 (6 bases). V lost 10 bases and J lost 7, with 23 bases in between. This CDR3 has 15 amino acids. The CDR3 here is CAILPRLAGSNEQFF. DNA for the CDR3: TGTGCCATCCTTCCCAGGCTAGCCGGGAGTAATGAGCAGTTCTTC.

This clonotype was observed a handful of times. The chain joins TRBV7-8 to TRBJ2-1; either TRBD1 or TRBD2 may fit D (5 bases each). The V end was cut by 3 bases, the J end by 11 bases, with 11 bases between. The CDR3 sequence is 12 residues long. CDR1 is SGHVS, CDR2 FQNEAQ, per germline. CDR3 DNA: TGTGCCAGCAGCTTCGCCGGGACCCAGCAGTTCTTC. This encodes CASSFAGTQQFF.